The entry below gives a single TCR beta chain sequence along with its context. Its antigen remains undetermined. It has no much larger one-base neighbor in the sample; base qualities were not kept. Library generation was performed with the immunoSEQ multiplex PCR assay. TCRdb took over this immuneACCESS table, retaining in-frame rearrangements with V and J assigned. Such tables are incomplete; in checked studies, under half of the missing clones stem from an unresolved V gene, and the remainder is unexplained. In all, the sample holds 30,000 to 40,000 clones, and 70% of those were seen once. Of the sample, less than 4% falls within the top ten clones. Focal radiation therapy combined with CTLA-4 blockade (ipilimumab) was tested in patients with chemo-refractory metastatic non-small-cell lung cancer. This sample is part of a study of radiotherapy plus CTLA-4 blockade in lung cancer (dated by TCRdb to about 2018). For the wider study: Among the enrolled patients, about 19% had an objective response, and 25% to 40% reached disease control. The full study reports these points: TCR clones derived from tumors expanded in peripheral blood after treatment with radiotherapy and ipilimumab. The strongest predictors of response, as reported, were early dynamic changes in blood T cell clones along with a rise in serum interferon-beta after radiation.

The CDR3 goes from the cysteine to the phenylalanine over 18 residues. Of all the DNA, just the CDR3 is kept, 54 bases in frame from base 1. CDR1 SGHRS and CDR2 YFSETQ were looked up in the germline V gene. V and J lose 0 bases and 3 bases, and a span of 19 bases separates them. The sequence links TRBV5-1 to TRBJ1-5; 6 matching bases give a weak D call of TRBD1. This TCR came from a human donor with non-small cell lung cancer who had stable disease on radiotherapy plus ipilimumab. The specimen was peripheral blood, collected from a patient treated with radiotherapy plus ipilimumab. The CDR3 region has the sequence CASSLVGSLGGDNQPQHF. The sequenced DNA is TGCGCCAGCAGCTTGGTAGGGTCCTTGGGGGGCGACAATCAGCCCCAGCATTTT.